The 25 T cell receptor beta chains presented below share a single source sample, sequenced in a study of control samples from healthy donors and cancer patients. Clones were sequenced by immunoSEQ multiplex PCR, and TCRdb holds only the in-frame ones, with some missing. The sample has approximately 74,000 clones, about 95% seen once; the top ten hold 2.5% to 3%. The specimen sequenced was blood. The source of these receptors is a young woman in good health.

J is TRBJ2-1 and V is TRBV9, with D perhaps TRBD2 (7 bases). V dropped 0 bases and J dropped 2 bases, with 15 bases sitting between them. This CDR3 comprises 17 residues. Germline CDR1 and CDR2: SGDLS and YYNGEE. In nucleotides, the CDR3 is TGTGCCAGCAGCGTAGCTGGGGCGGGGGCGACCTACAATGAGCAGTTCTTC. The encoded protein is CASSVAGAGATYNEQFF.

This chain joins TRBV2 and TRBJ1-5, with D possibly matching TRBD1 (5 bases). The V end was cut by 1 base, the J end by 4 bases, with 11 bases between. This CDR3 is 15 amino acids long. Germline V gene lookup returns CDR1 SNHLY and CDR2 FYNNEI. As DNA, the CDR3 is TGTGCCAGCAGTGAAGATTGGCAGGGTAATCAGCCCCAGCATTTT. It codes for CASSEDWQGNQPQHF. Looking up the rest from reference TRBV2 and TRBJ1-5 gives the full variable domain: EPEVTQTPSHQVTQMGQEVILRCVPISNHLYFYWYRQILGQKVEFLVSFYNNEISEKSEIFDDQFSVERPDGSNFTLKIRSTKLEDSAMYFCASSEDWQGNQPQHFGDGTRLSIL.

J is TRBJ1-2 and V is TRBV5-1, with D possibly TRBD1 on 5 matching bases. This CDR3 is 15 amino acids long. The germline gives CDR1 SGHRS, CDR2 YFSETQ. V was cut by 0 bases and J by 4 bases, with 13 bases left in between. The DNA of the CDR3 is TGCGCCAGCAGCTTGGGACAGATGAAGGGCTATGGCTACACCTTC. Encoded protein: CASSLGQMKGYGYTF.

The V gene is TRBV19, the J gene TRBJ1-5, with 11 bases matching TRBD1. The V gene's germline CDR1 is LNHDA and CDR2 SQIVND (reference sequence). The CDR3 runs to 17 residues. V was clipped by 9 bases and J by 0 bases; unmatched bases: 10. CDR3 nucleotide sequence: TGTGCCAGCCAATATGGGGACAGGGGGATTAGCAATCAGCCCCAGCATTTT. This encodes CASQYGDRGISNQPQHF.

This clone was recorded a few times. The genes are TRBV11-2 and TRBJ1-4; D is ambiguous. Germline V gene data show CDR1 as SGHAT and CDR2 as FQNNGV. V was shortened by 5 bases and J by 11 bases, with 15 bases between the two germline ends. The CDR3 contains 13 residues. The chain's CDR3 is CASSLCYRVKLFF. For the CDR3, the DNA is TGTGCCAGCAGCCTATGTTACCGGGTTAAACTGTTTTTT.

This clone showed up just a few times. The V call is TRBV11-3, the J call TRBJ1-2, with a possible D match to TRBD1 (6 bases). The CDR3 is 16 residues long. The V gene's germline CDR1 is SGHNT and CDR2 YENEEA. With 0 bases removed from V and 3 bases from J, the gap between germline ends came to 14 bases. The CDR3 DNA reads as TGTGCCAGCAGCTTAGACGTTAGAGGACAGTACTATGGCTACACCTTC. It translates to CASSLDVRGQYYGYTF.

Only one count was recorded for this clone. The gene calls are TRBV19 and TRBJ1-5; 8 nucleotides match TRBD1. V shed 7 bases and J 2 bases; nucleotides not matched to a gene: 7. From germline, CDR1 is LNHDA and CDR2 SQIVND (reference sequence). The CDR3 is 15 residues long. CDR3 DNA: TGTGCCAGTAACACCGGGACAGGACGCAATCAGCCCCAGCATTTT. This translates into CASNTGTGRNQPQHF.

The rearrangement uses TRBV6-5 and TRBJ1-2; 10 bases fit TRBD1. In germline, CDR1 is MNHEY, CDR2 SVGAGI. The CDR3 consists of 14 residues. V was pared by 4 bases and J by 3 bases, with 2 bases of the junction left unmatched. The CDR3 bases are TGTGCCAGCAGTTTGACAGGGGGCGACTATGGCTACACCTTC. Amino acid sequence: CASSLTGGDYGYTF.

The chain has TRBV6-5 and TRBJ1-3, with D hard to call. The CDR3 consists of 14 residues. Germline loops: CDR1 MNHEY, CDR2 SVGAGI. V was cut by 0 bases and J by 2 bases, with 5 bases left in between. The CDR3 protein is CASSYSKAGNTIYF. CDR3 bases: TGTGCCAGCAGTTACTCGAAGGCTGGAAACACCATATATTTT.

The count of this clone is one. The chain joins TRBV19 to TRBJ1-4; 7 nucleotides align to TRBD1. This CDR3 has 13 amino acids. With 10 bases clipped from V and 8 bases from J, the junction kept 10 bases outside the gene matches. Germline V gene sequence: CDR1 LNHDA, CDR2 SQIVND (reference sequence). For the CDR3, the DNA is TGTGCCACCTCGGCACAGGGGCGAGAAAAACTGTTTTTT. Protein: CATSAQGREKLFF.

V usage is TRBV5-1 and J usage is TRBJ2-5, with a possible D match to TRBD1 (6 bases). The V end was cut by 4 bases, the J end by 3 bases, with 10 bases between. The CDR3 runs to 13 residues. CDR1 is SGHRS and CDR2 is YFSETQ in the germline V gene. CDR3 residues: CASSLGQKETQYF. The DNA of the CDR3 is TGCGCCAGCAGCCTTGGACAGAAAGAGACCCAGTACTTC.

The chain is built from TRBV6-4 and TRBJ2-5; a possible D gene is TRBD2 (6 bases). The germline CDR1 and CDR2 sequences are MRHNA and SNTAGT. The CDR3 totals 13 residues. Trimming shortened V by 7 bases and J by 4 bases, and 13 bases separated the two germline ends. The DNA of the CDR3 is TGTGCCAGCATCACCCAGGGAGGAGAGACCCAGTACTTC. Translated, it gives CASITQGGETQYF.

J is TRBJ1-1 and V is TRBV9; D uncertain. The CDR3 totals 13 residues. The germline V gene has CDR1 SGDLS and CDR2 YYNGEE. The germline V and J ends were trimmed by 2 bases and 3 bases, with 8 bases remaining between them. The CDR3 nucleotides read TGTGCCAGCAGCGTGGCAGACCACACTGAAGCTTTCTTT. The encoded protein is CASSVADHTEAFF.

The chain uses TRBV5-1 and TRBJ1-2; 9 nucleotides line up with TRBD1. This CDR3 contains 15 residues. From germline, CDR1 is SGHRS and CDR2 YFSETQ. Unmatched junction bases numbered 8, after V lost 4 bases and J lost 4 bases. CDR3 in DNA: TGCGCCAGCAGCAGGGGGACAGGGAATGTCTATGGCTACACCTTC. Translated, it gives CASSRGTGNVYGYTF.

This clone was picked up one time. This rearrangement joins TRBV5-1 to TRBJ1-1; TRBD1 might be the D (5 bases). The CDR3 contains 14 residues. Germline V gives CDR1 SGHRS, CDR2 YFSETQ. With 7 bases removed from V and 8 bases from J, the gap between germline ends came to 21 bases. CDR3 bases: TGCGCCAGCGGGCAGGGAGGGGACCAACCCGAAGCTTTCTTT. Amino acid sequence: CASGQGGDQPEAFF.

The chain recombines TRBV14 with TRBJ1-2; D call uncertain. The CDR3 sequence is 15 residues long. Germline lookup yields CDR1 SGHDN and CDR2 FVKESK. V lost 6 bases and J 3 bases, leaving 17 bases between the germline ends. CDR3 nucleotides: TGTGCCAGCAGTCGAGGGTCAGTCCAGTACTATGGCTACACCTTC. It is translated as CASSRGSVQYYGYTF.

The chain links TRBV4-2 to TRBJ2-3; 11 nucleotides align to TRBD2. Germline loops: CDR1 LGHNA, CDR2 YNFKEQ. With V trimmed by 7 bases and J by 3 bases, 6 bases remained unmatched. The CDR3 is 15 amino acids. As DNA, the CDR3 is TGTGCCAGCACCATACTAGCGGGGGAAACAGATACGCAGTATTTT. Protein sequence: CASTILAGETDTQYF.

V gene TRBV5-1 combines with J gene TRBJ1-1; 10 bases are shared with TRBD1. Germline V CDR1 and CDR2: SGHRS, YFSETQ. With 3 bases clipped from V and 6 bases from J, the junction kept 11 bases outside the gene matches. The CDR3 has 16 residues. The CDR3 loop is CASSYRQGAGGAEAFF. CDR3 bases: TGCGCCAGCAGCTACCGACAGGGGGCAGGGGGCGCTGAAGCTTTCTTT.

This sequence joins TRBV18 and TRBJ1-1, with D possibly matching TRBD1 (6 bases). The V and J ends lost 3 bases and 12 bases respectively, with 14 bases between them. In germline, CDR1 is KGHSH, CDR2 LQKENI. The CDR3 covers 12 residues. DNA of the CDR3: TGTGCCAGCTCACCCACAGGGATGGAGTCTTTCTTT. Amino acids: CASSPTGMESFF.

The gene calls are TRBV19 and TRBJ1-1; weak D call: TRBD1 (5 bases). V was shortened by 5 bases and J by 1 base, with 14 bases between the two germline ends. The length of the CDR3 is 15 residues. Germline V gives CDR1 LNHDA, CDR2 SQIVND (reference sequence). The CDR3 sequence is CASSPNGDPNTEAFF. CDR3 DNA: TGTGCCAGTAGTCCTAATGGGGACCCGAACACTGAAGCTTTCTTT.

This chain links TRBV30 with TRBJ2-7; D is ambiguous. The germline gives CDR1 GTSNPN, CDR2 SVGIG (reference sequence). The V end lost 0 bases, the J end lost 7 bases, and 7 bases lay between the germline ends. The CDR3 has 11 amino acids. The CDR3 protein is CAWSVRREQYF. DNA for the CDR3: TGTGCCTGGAGTGTAAGGCGGGAGCAGTACTTC. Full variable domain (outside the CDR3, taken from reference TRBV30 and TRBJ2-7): SQTIHQWPATLVQPVGSPLSLECTVEGTSNPNLYWYRQAAGRGLQLLFYSVGIGQISSEVPQNLSASRPQDRQFILSSKKLLLSDSGFYLCAWSVRREQYFGPGTRLTVT.

The CDR3 loop reads CASSGGGLAQYF. In nucleotides, the CDR3 is TGTGCCAGTAGTGGTGGGGGCTTGGCGCAGTATTTT. J is TRBJ2-3 and V is TRBV19; D is possibly TRBD1 (6 bases). The V end lost 5 bases, the J end lost 10 bases, and 13 bases lay between the germline ends. The CDR3 runs 12 residues. Germline V gene sequence: CDR1 LNHDA, CDR2 SQIVND (reference sequence).

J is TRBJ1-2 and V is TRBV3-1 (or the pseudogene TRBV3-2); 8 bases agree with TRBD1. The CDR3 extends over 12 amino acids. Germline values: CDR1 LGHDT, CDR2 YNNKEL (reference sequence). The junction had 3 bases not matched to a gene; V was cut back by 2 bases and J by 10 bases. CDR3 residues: CASSQPDRAYTF. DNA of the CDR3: TGTGCCAGCAGCCAACCGGACAGGGCCTACACCTTC.

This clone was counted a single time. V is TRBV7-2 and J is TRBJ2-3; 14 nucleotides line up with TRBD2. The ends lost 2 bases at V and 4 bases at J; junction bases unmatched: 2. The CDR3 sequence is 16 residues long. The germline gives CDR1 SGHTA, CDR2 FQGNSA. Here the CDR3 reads CASSLSTSGGADTQYF. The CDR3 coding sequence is TGTGCCAGCAGCTTATCGACTAGCGGGGGGGCAGATACGCAGTATTTT.

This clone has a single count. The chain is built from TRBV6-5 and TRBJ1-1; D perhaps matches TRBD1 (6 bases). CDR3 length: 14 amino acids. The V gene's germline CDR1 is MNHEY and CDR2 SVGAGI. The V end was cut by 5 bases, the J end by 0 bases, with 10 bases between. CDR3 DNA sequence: TGTGCCAGCAGTCCGGGACATCTGAACACTGAAGCTTTCTTT. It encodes CASSPGHLNTEAFF.